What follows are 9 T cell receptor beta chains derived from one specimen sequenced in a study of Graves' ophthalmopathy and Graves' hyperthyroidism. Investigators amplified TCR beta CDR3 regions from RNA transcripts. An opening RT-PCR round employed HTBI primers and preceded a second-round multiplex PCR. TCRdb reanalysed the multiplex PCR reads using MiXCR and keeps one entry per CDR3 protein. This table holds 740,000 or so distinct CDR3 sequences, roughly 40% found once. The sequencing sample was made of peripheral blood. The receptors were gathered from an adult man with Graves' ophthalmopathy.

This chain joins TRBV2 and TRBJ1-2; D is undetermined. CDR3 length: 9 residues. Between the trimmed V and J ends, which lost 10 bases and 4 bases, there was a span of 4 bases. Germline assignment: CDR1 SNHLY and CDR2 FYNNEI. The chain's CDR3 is CATSYGYTF. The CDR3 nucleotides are TGTGCCACCAGCTATGGCTACACCTTC.

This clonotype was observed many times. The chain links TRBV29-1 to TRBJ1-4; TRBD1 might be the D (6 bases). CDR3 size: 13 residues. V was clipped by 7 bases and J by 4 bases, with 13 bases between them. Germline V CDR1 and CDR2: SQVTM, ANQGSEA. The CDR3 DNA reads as TGCAGCGCCCGACAGGCAAATAATGAAAAACTGTTTTTT. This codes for CSARQANNEKLFF.

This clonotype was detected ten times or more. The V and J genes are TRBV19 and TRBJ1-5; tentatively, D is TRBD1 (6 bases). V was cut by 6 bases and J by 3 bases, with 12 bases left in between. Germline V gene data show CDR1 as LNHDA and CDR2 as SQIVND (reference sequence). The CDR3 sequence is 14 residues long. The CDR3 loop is CASSVDRPNQPQHF. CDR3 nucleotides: TGTGCCAGTAGCGTCGACAGGCCCAATCAGCCCCAGCATTTT. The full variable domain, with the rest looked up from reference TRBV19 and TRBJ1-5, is DGGITQSPKYLFRKEGQNVTLSCEQNLNHDAMYWYRQDPGQGLRLIYYSQIVNDFQKGDIAEGYSVSREKKESFPLTVTSAQKNPTAFYLCASSVDRPNQPQHFGDGTRLSIL.

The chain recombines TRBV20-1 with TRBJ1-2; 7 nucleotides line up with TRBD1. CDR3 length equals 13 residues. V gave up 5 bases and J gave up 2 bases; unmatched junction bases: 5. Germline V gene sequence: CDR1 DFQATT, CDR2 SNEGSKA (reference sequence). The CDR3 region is CSAGTETNYGYTF. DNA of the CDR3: TGCAGTGCTGGGACAGAAACAAACTATGGCTACACCTTC.

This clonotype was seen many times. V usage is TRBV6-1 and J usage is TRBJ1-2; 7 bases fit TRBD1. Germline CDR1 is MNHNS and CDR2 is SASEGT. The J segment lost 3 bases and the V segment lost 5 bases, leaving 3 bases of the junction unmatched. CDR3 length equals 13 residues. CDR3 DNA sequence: TGTGCCAGCAGTTCCGACAGGGACTATGGCTACACCTTC. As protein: CASSSDRDYGYTF.

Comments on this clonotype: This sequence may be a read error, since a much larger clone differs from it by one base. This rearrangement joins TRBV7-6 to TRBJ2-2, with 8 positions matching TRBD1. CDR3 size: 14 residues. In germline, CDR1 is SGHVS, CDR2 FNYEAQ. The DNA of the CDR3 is TGTACCAGCAGCTTTGGGACAGGAACCGGGGAGCTGTTTTTT. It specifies CTSSFGTGTGELFF. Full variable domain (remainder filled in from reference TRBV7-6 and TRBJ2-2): GAGVSQSPRYKVTKRGQDVALRCDPISGHVSLYWYRQALGQGPEFLTYFNYEAQQDKSGLPNDRFSAERPEGSISTLTIQRTEQRDSAMYRCTSSFGTGTGELFFGEGSRLTVL.

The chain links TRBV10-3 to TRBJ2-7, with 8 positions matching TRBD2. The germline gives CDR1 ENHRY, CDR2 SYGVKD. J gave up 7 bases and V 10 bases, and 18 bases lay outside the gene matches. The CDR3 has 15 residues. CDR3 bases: TGTGCCAGCAGCCCCGATCGGGAGGGAGTGTGGGAGCAGTACTTC. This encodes CASSPDREGVWEQYF.

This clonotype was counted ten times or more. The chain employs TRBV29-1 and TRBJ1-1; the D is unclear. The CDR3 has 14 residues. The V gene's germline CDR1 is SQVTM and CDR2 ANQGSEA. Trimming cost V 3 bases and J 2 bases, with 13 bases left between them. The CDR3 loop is CSVDGESRNTEAFF. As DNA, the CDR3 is TGCAGCGTTGACGGCGAGAGCAGAAACACTGAAGCTTTCTTT.

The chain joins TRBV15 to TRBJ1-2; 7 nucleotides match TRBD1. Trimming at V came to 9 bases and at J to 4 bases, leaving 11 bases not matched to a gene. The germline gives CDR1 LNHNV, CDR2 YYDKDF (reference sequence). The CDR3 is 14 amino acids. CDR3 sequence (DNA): TGTGCCACGGGGTTGAGAGGGACAGCCTATGGCTACACCTTC. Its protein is CATGLRGTAYGYTF.